This T cell receptor beta chain derives from a study of blood T cell repertoires in COVID-19. Some clones are missing from TCRdb's copy, which holds only in-frame ones; the method was immunoSEQ multiplex PCR. The table includes about 160,000 clones, more than 75% detected once. This clone has only a few counts. What was sequenced was PBMCs or T cells enriched from blood (not recorded which). The TCR sequence derives from a man aged 40-50 years who had recovered from COVID-19.

The CDR3 region is CASSLNMDQPQHF. Written as DNA, the CDR3 is TGTGCCAGCAGCTTAAACATGGATCAGCCCCAGCATTTT. V usage is TRBV7-3 and J usage is TRBJ1-5; no firm D call. The CDR3 runs to 13 residues. CDR1 is SGHTA, CDR2 FQGTGA, per germline. V was clipped by 1 base and J by 5 bases, with 6 bases between them.